The TCR beta chain under discussion was sequenced for a study of human T cells and chemical hapten exposure. The library labeled individual cDNA molecules by adding unique molecular identifiers to them. TCRdb used MiXCR to reprocess the RACE reads, holding one entry per CDR3 protein. Of roughly 86,000 distinct CDR3 sequences in the sample, roughly a tenth were seen once. The V gene lost 2 bases and the J gene lost 4 bases, with 14 bases spanning the gap. This CDR3 contains 15 residues. Germline V gene lookup returns CDR1 MNHEY and CDR2 SVGAGI. Indicated time point: patch test 1, 2 weeks after DPC sensitization. The treatment was: therapeutic diphenylcyclopropenone sensitization with weekly scalp DPC. This clonotype was seen at least ten times.

This clonotype originated in a middle-aged man with alopecia areata. Some clones in this sample may be carry-over from other donors' samples. The material was whole blood, obtained in connection with sensitization to the hapten diphenylcyclopropenone (DPC). The chain recombines TRBV6-5 with TRBJ1-2, with no clear D. The CDR3: CASSYEESGFYGYTF. CDR3 sequence (DNA): TGTGCCAGCAGTTACGAAGAATCGGGGTTCTATGGCTACACCTTC.